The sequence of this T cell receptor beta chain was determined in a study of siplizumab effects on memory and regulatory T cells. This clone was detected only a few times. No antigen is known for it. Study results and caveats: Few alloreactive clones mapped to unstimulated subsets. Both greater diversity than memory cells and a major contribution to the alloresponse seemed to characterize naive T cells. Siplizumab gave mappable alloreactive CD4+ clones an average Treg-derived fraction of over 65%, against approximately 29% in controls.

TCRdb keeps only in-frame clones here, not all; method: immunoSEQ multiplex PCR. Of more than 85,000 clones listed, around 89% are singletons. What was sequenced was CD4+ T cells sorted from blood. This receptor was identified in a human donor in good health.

CDR3 protein: CASSTGDGYTGELFF. Written as DNA, the CDR3 is TGTGCCAGTAGTACTGGGGACGGTTACACCGGGGAGCTGTTTTTT. The chain carries TRBV19 and TRBJ2-2; either TRBD1 or TRBD2 may fit D (5 bases each). The CDR3 contains 15 residues. The V gene's germline CDR1 is LNHDA and CDR2 SQIVND (reference sequence). V was shortened by 4 bases and J by 3 bases, with 12 bases between the two germline ends.